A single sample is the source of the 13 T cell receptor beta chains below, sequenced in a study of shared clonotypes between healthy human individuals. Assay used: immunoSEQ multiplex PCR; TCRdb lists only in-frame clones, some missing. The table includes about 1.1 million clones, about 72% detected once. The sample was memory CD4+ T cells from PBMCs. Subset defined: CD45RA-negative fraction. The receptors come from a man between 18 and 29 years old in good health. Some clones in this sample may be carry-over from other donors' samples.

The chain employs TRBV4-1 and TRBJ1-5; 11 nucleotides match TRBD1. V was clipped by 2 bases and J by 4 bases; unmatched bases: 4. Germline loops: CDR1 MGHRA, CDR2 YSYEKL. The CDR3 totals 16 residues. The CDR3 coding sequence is TGCGCCAGCAGCCAACCCGGGACAGGGGGGAATCAGCCCCAGCATTTT. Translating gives CASSQPGTGGNQPQHF.

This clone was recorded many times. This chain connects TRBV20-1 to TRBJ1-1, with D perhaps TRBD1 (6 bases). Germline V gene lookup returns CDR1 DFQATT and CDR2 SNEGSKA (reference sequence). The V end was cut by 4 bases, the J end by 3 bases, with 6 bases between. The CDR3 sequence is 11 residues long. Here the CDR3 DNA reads TGCAGTGCTACAGGGGACACTGAAGCTTTCTTT. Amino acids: CSATGDTEAFF.

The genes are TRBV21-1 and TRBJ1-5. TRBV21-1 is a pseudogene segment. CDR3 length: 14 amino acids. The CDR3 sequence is CASSKGEESQPQHF. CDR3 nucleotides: TGTGCCAGCAGCAAAGGCGAGGAATCTCAGCCCCAGCATTTT.

The CDR3 loop reads CASSPTPGLRGYGYTF. The DNA of the CDR3 is TGCGCCAGCAGCCCTACGCCGGGACTCCGAGGGTATGGCTACACCTTC. The chain combines TRBV5-1 with TRBJ1-2; weak D call: TRBD1 (5 bases). This CDR3 has 16 residues. The germline gives CDR1 SGHRS, CDR2 YFSETQ. V was clipped by 4 bases and J by 5 bases, with 21 bases between them.

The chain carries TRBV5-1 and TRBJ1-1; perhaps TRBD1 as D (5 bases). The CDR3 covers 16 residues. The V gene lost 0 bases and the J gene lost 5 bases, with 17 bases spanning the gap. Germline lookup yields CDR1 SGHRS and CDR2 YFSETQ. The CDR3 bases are TGCGCCAGCAGCTTGGAACCTTACGGGGGTAAAACTGAAGCTTTCTTT. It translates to CASSLEPYGGKTEAFF.

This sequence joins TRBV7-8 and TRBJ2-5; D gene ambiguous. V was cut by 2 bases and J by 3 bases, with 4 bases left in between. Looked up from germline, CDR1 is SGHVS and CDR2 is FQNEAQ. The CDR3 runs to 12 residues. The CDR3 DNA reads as TGTGCCAGCAGCTTATTTGAAGAGACCCAGTACTTC. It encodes CASSLFEETQYF.

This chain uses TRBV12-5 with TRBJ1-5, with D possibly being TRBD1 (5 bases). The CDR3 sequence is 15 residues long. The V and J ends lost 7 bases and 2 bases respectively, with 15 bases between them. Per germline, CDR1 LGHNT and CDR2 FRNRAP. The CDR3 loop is CASAQGSTGNQPQHF. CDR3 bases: TGTGCTAGTGCCCAGGGTTCAACGGGCAATCAGCCCCAGCATTTT. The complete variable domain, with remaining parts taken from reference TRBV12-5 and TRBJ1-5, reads DARVTQTPRHKVTEMGQEVTMRCQPILGHNTVFWYRQTMMQGLELLAYFRNRAPLDDSGMPKDRFSAEMPDATLATLKIQPSEPRDSAVYFCASAQGSTGNQPQHFGDGTRLSIL.

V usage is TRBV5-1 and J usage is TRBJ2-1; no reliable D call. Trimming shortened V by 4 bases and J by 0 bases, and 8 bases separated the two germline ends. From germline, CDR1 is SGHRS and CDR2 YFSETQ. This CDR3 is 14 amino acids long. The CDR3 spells CASSLLLSYNEQFF. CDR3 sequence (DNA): TGCGCCAGCAGCCTCCTACTCTCCTACAATGAGCAGTTCTTC.

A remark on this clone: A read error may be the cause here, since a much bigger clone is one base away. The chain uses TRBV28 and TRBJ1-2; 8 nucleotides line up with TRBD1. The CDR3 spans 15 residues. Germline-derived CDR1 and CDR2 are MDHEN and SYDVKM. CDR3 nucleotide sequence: TGTGCCAACAGTCCCACAGGGGGGTTTTTCTATGGCTACACCTTC. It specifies CANSPTGGFFYGYTF.

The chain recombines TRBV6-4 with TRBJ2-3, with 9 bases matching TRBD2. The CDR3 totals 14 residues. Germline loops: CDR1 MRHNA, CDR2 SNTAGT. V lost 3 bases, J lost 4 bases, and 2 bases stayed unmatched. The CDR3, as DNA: TGTGCCAGCAGTGATAGCGGGAGTGCAGATACGCAGTATTTT. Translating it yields CASSDSGSADTQYF.

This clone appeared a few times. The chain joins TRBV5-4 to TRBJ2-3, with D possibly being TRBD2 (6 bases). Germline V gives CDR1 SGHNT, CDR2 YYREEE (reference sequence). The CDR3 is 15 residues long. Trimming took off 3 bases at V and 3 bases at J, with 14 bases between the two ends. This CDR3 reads CASSSPWGRTDTQYF. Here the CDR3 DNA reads TGTGCCAGCAGCTCTCCTTGGGGGAGGACAGATACGCAGTATTTT.

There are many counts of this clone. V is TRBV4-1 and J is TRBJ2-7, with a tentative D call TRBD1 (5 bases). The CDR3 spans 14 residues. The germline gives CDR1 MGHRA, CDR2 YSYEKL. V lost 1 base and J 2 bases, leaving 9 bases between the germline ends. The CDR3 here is CASSQGVGAYEQYF. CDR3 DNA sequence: TGCGCCAGCAGCCAAGGGGTAGGGGCCTACGAGCAGTACTTC.

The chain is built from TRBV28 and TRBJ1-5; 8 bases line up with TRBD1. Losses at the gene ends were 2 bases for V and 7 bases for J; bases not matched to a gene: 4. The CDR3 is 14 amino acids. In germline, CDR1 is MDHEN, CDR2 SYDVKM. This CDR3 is CASSLRTGNQPQHF. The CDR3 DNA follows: TGTGCCAGCAGTTTACGGACAGGGAACCAGCCCCAGCATTTT.